This T cell receptor (beta chain) derives from a study of cytomegalovirus exposure and HLA in healthy donors. The PCR employed 60 Vbeta primers together with 13 Jbeta primers. The method was immunoSEQ multiplex PCR; TCRdb's version includes in-frame clones alone and lacks a portion of them. Among roughly 240,000 clones listed, about 88% were seen once. Study conclusions and caveats: Per a later analysis, HLA-associated TCR beta chains showed more clonal expansion than other, equally common TCR beta chains.

This clone was observed a handful of times. Its cognate antigen is unknown. This sequence originates from a girl aged 2 to 9 in good health and CMV-seronegative. Input material: PBMCs.

CDR3 DNA sequence: TGTGCCATCAGTGAGGGACAGGGTTTAGTCGGAGGAAACACCATATATTTT. Amino acids: CAISEGQGLVGGNTIYF. This chain joins TRBV10-3 and TRBJ1-3, with TRBD1 matching over 8 bases. Germline CDR1 ENHRY, CDR2 SYGVKD. Losses at the gene ends were 2 bases for V and 4 bases for J; bases not matched to a gene: 10. The CDR3 sequence is 17 residues long.